This TCR beta chain appears in the sequencing data of a study of blood T cell repertoires in COVID-19. Overall study: Sites across the United States, Italy and Spain contributed samples from acute and convalescent COVID-19.

The authors' processing: Nucleated cell number was recorded as an estimate derived from reference gene primer amplification. Clones were sequenced by immunoSEQ multiplex PCR, and TCRdb holds only the in-frame ones, with some missing. That table is the source of V, J and clone size, and D and trimming were worked out from the DNA. The sample contains roughly 250,000 clones, around 87% of which appear only once. Trimming removed 8 bases from V and 0 bases from J, with 13 bases in between. In germline, CDR1 is MNHEY, CDR2 SMNVEV (reference sequence). This CDR3 contains 14 residues. The sequence was obtained from a man aged 55 to 70 who had recovered from COVID-19. The V call is TRBV27, the J call TRBJ1-2; D is possibly TRBD1 (6 bases). Sequencing was done on a sample of peripheral blood. The CDR3: CASGGGSSNYGYTF. The CDR3 nucleotides read TGTGCCAGCGGGGGGGGCTCCTCTAACTATGGCTACACCTTC.